The clone carrying this TCR beta chain was detected many times. Its antigen is not identified. The record originates from a study of response to subunit inactivated influenza vaccine. General study results and limits: The authors suggested that every seasonal influenza vaccination recruits few new T cells.

TCRdb re-called the RT-PCR reads through MiXCR, storing one row per CDR3 protein. The sample lists under 800,000 distinct CDR3 sequences, about 15% occurring once. The sample here was PBMCs from blood, taken 14 days before vaccination. This TCR came from a man aged 45 to 65 who received an inactivated influenza vaccine.

CDR3 in DNA: TGCGCCAGCAGCTTGGAAGGGCAGAGGAACACTGAAGCTTTCTTT. Residues: CASSLEGQRNTEAFF. The rearrangement uses TRBV5-1 and TRBJ1-1; no reliable D call. V lost 0 bases to trimming and J lost 1 base, with 10 bases between them. The CDR3 consists of 15 residues. CDR1 SGHRS and CDR2 YFSETQ come from the germline V gene.